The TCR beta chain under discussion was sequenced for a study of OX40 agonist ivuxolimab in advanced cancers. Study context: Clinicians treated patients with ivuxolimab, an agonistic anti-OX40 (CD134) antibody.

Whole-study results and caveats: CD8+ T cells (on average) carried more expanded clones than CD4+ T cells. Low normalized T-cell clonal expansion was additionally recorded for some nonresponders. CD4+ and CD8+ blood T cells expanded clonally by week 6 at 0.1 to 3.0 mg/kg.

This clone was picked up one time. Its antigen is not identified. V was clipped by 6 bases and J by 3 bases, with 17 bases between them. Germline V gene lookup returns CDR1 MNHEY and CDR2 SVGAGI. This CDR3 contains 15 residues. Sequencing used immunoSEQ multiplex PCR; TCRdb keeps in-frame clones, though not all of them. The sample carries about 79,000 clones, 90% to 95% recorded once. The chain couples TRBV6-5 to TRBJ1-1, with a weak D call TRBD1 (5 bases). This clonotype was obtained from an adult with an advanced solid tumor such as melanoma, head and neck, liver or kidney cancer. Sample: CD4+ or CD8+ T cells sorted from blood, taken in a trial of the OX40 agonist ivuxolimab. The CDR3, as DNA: TGTGCCAGCAGCCCTGGTAGGGGCCTCTACACTGAAGCTTTCTTT. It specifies CASSPGRGLYTEAFF.